This T cell receptor (beta chain) was documented in a study of blood T cells in healthy people across ages. General study results and limits: Without sorted subsets, naive and antigen-experienced compartments could not be conclusively compared. The study regarded diversity estimates from one million T cells as underestimates.

A remark on this clonotype: Its specificity is unknown.

PCR was performed a second time for about 6 to 12 cycles using a sample-barcoded 5' primer and a J-beta primer mix. TCRdb itself ran the 5' RACE reads through MiXCR, one entry per CDR3 protein. This sample carries 730,000 or so distinct CDR3 sequences, roughly 41% of them seen once, and the ten largest clones take around 30%. J gave up 3 bases and V 4 bases, and 10 bases lay outside the gene matches. From germline, CDR1 is SGHRS and CDR2 YFSETQ. This CDR3 has 18 amino acids. This TCR derives from an elderly man in good health. The sequenced material came from blood. The gene calls are TRBV5-1 and TRBJ2-7; 16 nucleotides agree with TRBD2. CDR3 coding DNA: TGCGCCAGCAGCACGGGACTAGCGGGGGGGCCAGGAAACTACGAGCAGTACTTC. Its protein product is CASSTGLAGGPGNYEQYF. Full variable domain (outside the CDR3, taken from reference TRBV5-1 and TRBJ2-7): KAGVTQTPRYLIKTRGQQVTLSCSPISGHRSVSWYQQTPGQGLQFLFEYFSETQRNKGNFPGRFSGRQFSNSRSEMNVSTLELGDSALYLCASSTGLAGGPGNYEQYFGPGTRLTVT.